This T cell receptor beta chain was recovered during a study of T-cell memory formation after mild COVID-19. Study-level points and caveats: The CD4+ clones that contracted clustered mainly within CM and EM, and the CD8+ clones concentrated in EMRA.

CDR1 and CDR2 from the germline V gene are LNHDA and SQIVND (reference sequence). Trimming removed 5 bases from V and 18 bases from J, with 20 bases in between. This CDR3 has 13 residues. TCRdb analysed the 5' RACE reads with MiXCR anew, one entry per CDR3 protein. The sample lists approximately 450,000 distinct CDR3 sequences, roughly 20% occurring once. The table lists this clonotype with a few counts. As yet, its antigen is unknown. The sample taken for sequencing was PBMCs or a T cell subset sorted from them (not recorded which). The chain joins TRBV19 to TRBJ1-6, with D perhaps matching TRBD1 (5 bases). The clonotype comes from an adult woman who had mild COVID-19 (a few samples of this study predate the infection). Cell type and time point are not known. The DNA for the CDR3 is TGTGCCAGTAGTTCTGCTCCCGGGACCCCACCCCACTTT. This codes for CASSSAPGTPPHF.